This is a list of T cell receptor beta chains from one sample in a study of spatial heterogeneity in lung cancer. TCRdb called the 5' RACE reads again in MiXCR, with one record for every CDR3 protein. The sample records under 15,000 distinct CDR3 sequences, 4.5% to 6% being singletons. Sample: lung tumor tissue, taken at surgery. All receptors derive from a female donor with early-stage non-small cell lung cancer. The conserved cysteine and the conserved F or W are not part of the CDR3 here. Fields, in order: clone size, V gene, CDR3 protein. Size tells how often a clone was seen (once, few, many) or the class of an expanded clone, and some rows leave it out.

clone size: many
V gene: TRBV7-8
CDR3 protein: ASSLGRSSGNTIY

clone size: many
V gene: TRBV12-5
CDR3 protein: ASAELAGRTDTQY

clone size: many
V gene: TRBV7-9
CDR3 protein: ASSFSRSGGNTDTQY

clone size: many
V gene: TRBV15
CDR3 protein: ATSRGASRYGYT

clone size: many
V gene: TRBV2
CDR3 protein: ASRETSGANVLT

clone size: NA
V gene: TRBV6-5
CDR3 protein: ASSYSGGPSYEQY

clone size: many
V gene: TRBV20-1
CDR3 protein: SARGPFGSTDTQY

clone size: many
V gene: TRBV7-3
CDR3 protein: ASSQTGTWGETQY

clone size: many
V gene: TRBV11-2
CDR3 protein: ASSLAGRENEQY

clone size: many
V gene: TRBV7-2
CDR3 protein: ASSSRGQGRYGYT

clone size: many
V gene: TRBV29-1
CDR3 protein: SVERQYQETQY

clone size: many
V gene: TRBV7-2
CDR3 protein: ASSERWSGEETQY

clone size: many
V gene: TRBV5-1
CDR3 protein: ASSGTAVRGEQY

clone size: many
V gene: TRBV27
CDR3 protein: ASSLSPAGRPRNSPLH

clone size: many
V gene: TRBV20-1
CDR3 protein: SAQGALNSPLH

clone size: many
V gene: TRBV2
CDR3 protein: ASSGQGQVNEQF

clone size: many
V gene: TRBV7-2
CDR3 protein: ASSSDTGVPSPQH

clone size: many
V gene: TRBV29-1
CDR3 protein: SVQRTGYGYT

clone size: many
V gene: TRBV5-5
CDR3 protein: ASSQRPNTLSTDTQY

clone size: NA
V gene: TRBV12-3/TRBV12-4
CDR3 protein: ASSFRQGQDTQY

clone size: medium-sized
V gene: TRBV20-1
CDR3 protein: SAARERTQY

clone size: many
V gene: TRBV6-6
CDR3 protein: ASSYSGGANYGYT

clone size: many
V gene: TRBV7-2
CDR3 protein: ASSLIGRSNTEAF

clone size: many
V gene: TRBV3-1
CDR3 protein: ASSQGPIGRLNGNTIY

clone size: medium-sized
V gene: TRBV6-2/TRBV6-3
CDR3 protein: ASSPSGTDRYEQY

clone size: many
V gene: TRBV6-5
CDR3 protein: ASGRPPYEQY

clone size: many
V gene: TRBV7-9
CDR3 protein: ASSLRGWGGSVDEQF

clone size: many
V gene: TRBV21-1
CDR3 protein: ASSVGGPNTGELF

clone size: many
V gene: TRBV28
CDR3 protein: ASWSGASY

clone size: many
V gene: TRBV10-2
CDR3 protein: ASGGVFTEAF

clone size: many
V gene: TRBV6-6
CDR3 protein: ASSGGTGAVNQPQH

clone size: many
V gene: TRBV3-1
CDR3 protein: ASSRGGRYEQY

clone size: many
V gene: TRBV7-2
CDR3 protein: ASSLAQLGEQY

clone size: many
V gene: TRBV7-2
CDR3 protein: ATSGGARTGELF

clone size: many
V gene: TRBV7-2
CDR3 protein: ASSLNRGSSYNSPLH

clone size: many
V gene: TRBV24-1
CDR3 protein: ATAGGQTFNEQF

clone size: many
V gene: TRBV7-9
CDR3 protein: ASKQGSTDTQY

clone size: many
V gene: TRBV6-2/TRBV6-3
CDR3 protein: ASSYEPGQGLMAQY

clone size: many
V gene: TRBV20-1
CDR3 protein: SANPGVLNEQF

clone size: many
V gene: TRBV20-1
CDR3 protein: SARKNTPAGSHQPQH

clone size: many
V gene: TRBV11-3
CDR3 protein: ASSLGRGNEQF

clone size: many
V gene: TRBV7-7
CDR3 protein: ASRPTGEIWNSPLH

clone size: many
V gene: TRBV2
CDR3 protein: ASSAWTGFTGELF

clone size: medium-sized
V gene: TRBV7-2
CDR3 protein: ASSLGQLELVRKETQY

clone size: many
V gene: TRBV6-1
CDR3 protein: ASSLGRSNQPQH

clone size: many
V gene: TRBV4-1
CDR3 protein: ASSQGTYREGANEKLF

clone size: many
V gene: TRBV19
CDR3 protein: ASSPGGYEQF

clone size: many
V gene: TRBV19
CDR3 protein: ASSMRFAATDTQY

clone size: many
V gene: TRBV28
CDR3 protein: ASRRWTGKFYGYT

clone size: many
V gene: TRBV7-3
CDR3 protein: ASSHGPNTEAF